Presented here are 25 T cell receptor beta chains from one specimen sequenced in a study of response to subunit inactivated influenza vaccine. Using its own MiXCR run on the RT-PCR reads, TCRdb lists one record per CDR3 protein. The profile shows over 400,000 distinct CDR3 sequences, 10% to 15% of them singletons. The sample was PBMCs from blood, taken about 6 weeks after vaccination. Receptors were obtained from a man in his fifties who received an inactivated influenza vaccine.

This clonotype was counted many times. The chain has TRBV12-3 or TRBV12-4 and TRBJ1-1; D not certain. This CDR3 spans 11 amino acids. The ends were cut back, 7 bases at V and 0 bases at J, with 3 bases in the middle. CDR3: CASKLNTEAFF. DNA of the CDR3: TGTGCCAGCAAACTGAACACTGAAGCTTTCTTT.

This clonotype was observed a handful of times. Its ends do not fully match the called genes, so a read error is possible. CDR3 nucleotides: TGTGCCCTCAGTACGGTGAACAATGAGCAGTTCTTC. This sequence encodes CALSTVNNEQFF. The chain carries TRBV10-3 and TRBJ2-1, with D unclear. The CDR3 consists of 12 residues. Per germline, CDR1 ENHRY and CDR2 SYGVKD.

The CDR3 loop reads CASSLEAGGDGAAFF. The DNA of the CDR3 is TGTGCCAGCAGCTTAGAAGCAGGGGGCGACGGTGCAGCTTTCTTT. The chain joins TRBV7-2 to TRBJ1-1; 8 bases are a match to TRBD1. The CDR3 covers 15 residues. Germline CDR1 SGHTA, CDR2 FQGNSA. The V segment lost 1 base and the J segment 10 bases; nucleotides outside the gene matches: 11.

Concerning this clonotype: A much larger clone differs by one base, so this may be a read error. The chain recombines TRBV20-1 with TRBJ2-6; 8 bases fit TRBD1. CDR1 is DFQATT and CDR2 is SNEGSKA in the germline V gene (reference sequence). This CDR3 is 16 amino acids long. The CDR3 DNA reads TGCTGTGCGGCCGTGACAGGGGTGAAGGGGGCCAACGTCCTGACTTTC. Translation gives CCAAVTGVKGANVLTF.

The chain is built from TRBV20-1 and TRBJ2-3, with 12 bases fitting TRBD2. V shed 1 base, J shed 0 bases, and the junction held 2 bases outside the gene matches. CDR3 length: 16 residues. Germline V lookup: CDR1 DFQATT, CDR2 SNEGSKA (reference sequence). The CDR3 DNA follows: TGCAGTGCTAGAGTAGGACTAGCGGGGAGCACAGATACGCAGTATTTT. It codes for CSARVGLAGSTDTQYF.

This clonotype has more than one count but fewer than ten. The V and J genes are TRBV29-1 and TRBJ2-1; the D gene is possibly TRBD2 (5 bases). Germline V gives CDR1 SQVTM, CDR2 ANQGSEA. The CDR3 has 12 residues. Trimming left V 5 bases short and J 9 bases short, with 14 bases between. CDR3 nucleotide sequence: TGCAGCGTTTTTCCTCCGAGGGTTGAGCAGTTCTTC. Protein product: CSVFPPRVEQFF.

The chain recombines TRBV12-3 or TRBV12-4 with TRBJ2-4; 7 bases match TRBD1. Trimming removed 5 bases from V and 3 bases from J; junction bases left unmatched: 4. This CDR3 is 14 amino acids long. CDR3: CASSPTGRKNIQYF. DNA of the CDR3: TGTGCCAGCAGTCCGACAGGGCGCAAAAACATTCAGTACTTC.

This clonotype was recorded a few times. This sequence joins TRBV20-1 and TRBJ1-1; a weak D match, TRBD1 (6 bases). The CDR3 has 13 amino acids. Germline assignment: CDR1 DFQATT and CDR2 SNEGSKA (reference sequence). The CDR3 bases are TGCAGGGCTCAGGGGCCGAGGAACACTGAAGCTTTCTTT. This translates into CRAQGPRNTEAFF.

The V gene is TRBV14, the J gene TRBJ2-7; no firm D call. There are 12 residues in the CDR3. Trimming cost V 1 base and J 6 bases, with 7 bases left between them. CDR1 is SGHDN and CDR2 is FVKESK in the germline V gene. Written as DNA, the CDR3 is TGTGCCAGCAGCCAAGGCTATAGCGAGCAGTACTTC. Encoded protein: CASSQGYSEQYF.

The chain carries TRBV20-1 and TRBJ2-5; 8 bases match TRBD2. CDR3 length: 16 amino acids. The germline CDR1 and CDR2 sequences are DFQATT and SNEGSKA (reference sequence). V shed 0 bases, J shed 1 base, and the junction held 7 bases outside the gene matches. The CDR3 protein is CSARDLLAERQETQYF. DNA of the CDR3: TGCAGTGCTAGAGATCTACTAGCGGAACGCCAAGAGACCCAGTACTTC.

This chain links TRBV9 with TRBJ2-7; perhaps TRBD2 as D (5 bases). Germline V lookup: CDR1 SGDLS, CDR2 YYNGEE. This CDR3 spans 15 amino acids. Trimming stripped 0 bases from V and 1 base from J, with 11 bases between. In DNA, the CDR3 is TGTGCCAGCAGCGTAGGAGGGTGGTGGTCCTACGAGCAGTACTTC. As protein: CASSVGGWWSYEQYF.

This clonotype was recorded at least ten times. In DNA form, the CDR3 reads TGTGCCAGCAGTTTATATTGGCGTGGGAGGGGCATGAACACTGAAGCTTTCTTT. It encodes CASSLYWRGRGMNTEAFF. This rearrangement joins TRBV27 to TRBJ1-1, with a weak D call TRBD1 (5 bases). The CDR3 is 18 amino acids. V was shortened by 1 base and J by 0 bases, with 18 bases between the two germline ends. From germline, CDR1 is MNHEY and CDR2 SMNVEV (reference sequence).

The chain combines TRBV7-8 with TRBJ2-3; D is unresolved. The CDR3 runs to 17 residues. Trimming stripped 1 base from V and 4 bases from J, with 18 bases between. CDR1 and CDR2 (germline): SGHVS, FQNEAQ. The CDR3 spells CASSLESVETEADTQYF. The CDR3 DNA sequence: TGTGCCAGCAGCTTAGAGTCCGTCGAAACCGAGGCAGATACGCAGTATTTT.

With respect to this clonotype: At one boundary the junction diverges from the germline segment, which might be a read error. This chain connects TRBV20-1 to TRBJ2-3; 8 bases fit TRBD2. The CDR3 runs to 13 residues. The V gene's germline CDR1 is DFQATT and CDR2 SNEGSKA (reference sequence). CDR3 nucleotide sequence: TGCAGTGCTAGCGGGAGGGTCGGGGATACGCACTATTTT. The encoded protein is CSASGRVGDTHYF.

This clonotype was seen more than once but under ten times. This sequence joins TRBV12-3 or TRBV12-4 and TRBJ2-7, with 7 nucleotides matching TRBD1. Losses at the gene ends were 5 bases for V and 2 bases for J; bases not matched to a gene: 9. The CDR3 is 15 residues long. CDR3 loop: CASSKQGSDPYEQYF. The CDR3 coding sequence is TGTGCCAGCAGTAAACAGGGGTCCGACCCCTACGAGCAGTACTTC.

The chain couples TRBV5-5 to TRBJ2-5; D not certain. The CDR3 is 15 residues long. The V end was cut by 3 bases, the J end by 2 bases, with 14 bases between. CDR1 SGHKS and CDR2 YYEKEE come from the germline V gene (reference sequence). CDR3 region: CASSSLGVLQETQYF. In DNA form, the CDR3 reads TGTGCCAGCAGCTCCCTGGGTGTGTTGCAAGAGACCCAGTACTTC.

This chain uses TRBV5-6 with TRBJ1-5; D might be TRBD1 (6 bases). Germline V lookup: CDR1 SGHDT, CDR2 YYEEEE. The CDR3 contains 15 residues. The germline V and J ends were trimmed by 2 bases and 2 bases, with 11 bases remaining between them. The chain's CDR3 is CASSFGGPGNQPQHF. CDR3 nucleotides: TGTGCCAGCAGCTTCGGGGGGCCGGGCAATCAGCCCCAGCATTTT.

This clonotype showed up many times. The chain uses TRBV29-1 and TRBJ2-7; D remains unclear. CDR1 is SQVTM and CDR2 is ANQGSEA in the germline V gene. This CDR3 is built from 12 residues. V lost 8 bases, J lost 3 bases, and 14 bases lay in between. CDR3 loop: CSTRTVNYEQYF. In DNA, the CDR3 is TGCAGCACCCGAACAGTGAACTACGAGCAGTACTTC.

This sequence joins TRBV20-1 and TRBJ1-5; 8 bases match TRBD1. CDR1 is DFQATT and CDR2 is SNEGSKA in the germline V gene (reference sequence). The ends lost 5 bases at V and 1 base at J; junction bases unmatched: 4. The CDR3 extends over 14 amino acids. CDR3 protein: CSAWTGRSNQPQHF. CDR3 nucleotides: TGCAGTGCTTGGACAGGGAGAAGCAATCAGCCCCAGCATTTT.

This clonotype came up a few times. The chain carries TRBV7-6 and TRBJ1-3, with D possibly being TRBD1 (6 bases). Between the trimmed V and J ends, which lost 4 bases and 2 bases, there was a span of 15 bases. The CDR3 has 16 residues. Germline lookup yields CDR1 SGHVS and CDR2 FNYEAQ. The CDR3 region is CASSSIPGTPGNTIYF. In DNA, the CDR3 is TGTGCCAGCAGCTCCATCCCCGGGACACCTGGAAACACCATATATTTT.

The table lists this clonotype with a few counts. This sequence joins TRBV5-4 and TRBJ2-1; D unclear. Germline CDR1 reads SGHNT; CDR2 reads YYREEE (reference sequence). Trimming pared 4 bases from V and 7 bases from J, leaving 21 bases between. CDR3 length: 16 residues. CDR3: CASSPRQALWKNEQFF. The CDR3 DNA follows: TGTGCCAGCAGCCCTCGCCAGGCCCTCTGGAAGAATGAGCAGTTCTTC.

The V gene is TRBV6-2 or TRBV6-3, the J gene TRBJ2-5; D is unclear. CDR1 is MNHEY, CDR2 SVGEGT, per germline. The length of the CDR3 is 14 residues. V gave up 7 bases and J gave up 0 bases, with 12 bases separating them. CDR3 sequence: CASMGSVYQETQYF. Here the CDR3 DNA reads TGTGCCAGCATGGGGTCAGTGTACCAAGAGACCCAGTACTTC.

This clonotype was recorded a few times. CDR3 coding DNA: TGTGCCAGCAGCTTGGCAGGGGGCTTGTTTGGCTACACCTTC. Amino acid sequence: CASSLAGGLFGYTF. The V call is TRBV7-9, the J call TRBJ1-2; 8 nucleotides align to TRBD1. This CDR3 spans 14 amino acids. With V trimmed by 3 bases and J by 7 bases, 7 bases remained unmatched. Germline lookup yields CDR1 SEHNR and CDR2 FQNEAQ (reference sequence). Full variable domain (outside the CDR3, taken from reference TRBV7-9 and TRBJ1-2): DTGVSQNPRHKITKRGQNVTFRCDPISEHNRLYWYRQTLGQGPEFLTYFQNEAQLEKSRLLSDRFSAERPKGSFSTLEIQRTEQGDSAMYLCASSLAGGLFGYTFGSGTRLTVV.

This clonotype was counted between two and nine times. This chain connects TRBV12-3 or TRBV12-4 to TRBJ2-7; 9 positions match TRBD1. V lost 5 bases and J lost 4; bases outside the gene matches: 9. The CDR3 runs 15 residues. CDR3 bases: TGTGCCAGCAGTCCCCCCGGGACAGGGTTTTACGAGCAGTACTTC. This gives the protein CASSPPGTGFYEQYF.

The chain uses TRBV9 and TRBJ2-7, with 9 bases identical to TRBD1. Germline CDR1 and CDR2: SGDLS and YYNGEE. V was clipped by 3 bases and J by 3 bases; unmatched bases: 4. The CDR3 runs to 14 residues. For the CDR3, the DNA is TGTGCCAGCAGCGCGGGGACAGGGCTCTACGAGCAGTACTTC. Its translation: CASSAGTGLYEQYF.